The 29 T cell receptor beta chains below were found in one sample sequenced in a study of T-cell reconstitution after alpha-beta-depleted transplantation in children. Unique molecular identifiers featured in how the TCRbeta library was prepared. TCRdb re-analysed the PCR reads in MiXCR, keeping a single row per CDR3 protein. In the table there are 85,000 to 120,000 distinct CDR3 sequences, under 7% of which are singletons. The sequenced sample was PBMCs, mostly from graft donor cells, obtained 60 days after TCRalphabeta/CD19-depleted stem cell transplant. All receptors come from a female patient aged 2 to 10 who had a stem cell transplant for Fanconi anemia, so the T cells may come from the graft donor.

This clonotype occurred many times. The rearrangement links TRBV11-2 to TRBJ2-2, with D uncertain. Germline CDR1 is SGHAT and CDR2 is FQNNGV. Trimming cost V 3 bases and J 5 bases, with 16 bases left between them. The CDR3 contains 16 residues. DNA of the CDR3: TGTGCCAGCAGCTTCCCCTTAGGCCCCCAAACCGGGGAGCTGTTTTTT. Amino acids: CASSFPLGPQTGELFF.

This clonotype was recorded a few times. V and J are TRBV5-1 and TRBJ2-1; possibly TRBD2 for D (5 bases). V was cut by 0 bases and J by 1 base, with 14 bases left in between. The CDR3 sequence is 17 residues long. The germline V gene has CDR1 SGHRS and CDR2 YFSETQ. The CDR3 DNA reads TGCGCCAGCAGCTTGGTTAGTGACTACTTGTCCTACAATGAGCAGTTCTTC. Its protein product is CASSLVSDYLSYNEQFF.

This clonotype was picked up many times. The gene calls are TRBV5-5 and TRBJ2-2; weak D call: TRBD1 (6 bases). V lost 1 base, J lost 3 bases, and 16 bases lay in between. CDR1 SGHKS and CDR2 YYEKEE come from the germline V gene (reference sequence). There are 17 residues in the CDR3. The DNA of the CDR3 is TGTGCCAGCAGCTTGCTTTACAGGGCTCAGGACACCGGGGAGCTGTTTTTT. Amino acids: CASSLLYRAQDTGELFF.

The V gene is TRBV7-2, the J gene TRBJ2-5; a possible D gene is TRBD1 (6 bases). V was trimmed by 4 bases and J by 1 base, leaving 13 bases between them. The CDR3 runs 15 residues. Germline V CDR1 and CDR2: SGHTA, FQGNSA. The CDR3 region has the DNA TGTGCCAGCAGCTCAACCTTGACAGGCCAAGAGACCCAGTACTTC. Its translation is CASSSTLTGQETQYF.

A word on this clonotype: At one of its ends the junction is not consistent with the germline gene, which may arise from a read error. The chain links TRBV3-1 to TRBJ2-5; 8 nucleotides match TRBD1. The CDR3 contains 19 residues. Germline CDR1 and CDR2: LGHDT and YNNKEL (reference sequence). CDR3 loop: CTSSFLRWSGGEYQETQYF. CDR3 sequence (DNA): TGTACCAGCAGTTTCCTTCGGTGGTCAGGGGGCGAGTACCAAGAGACCCAGTACTTC.

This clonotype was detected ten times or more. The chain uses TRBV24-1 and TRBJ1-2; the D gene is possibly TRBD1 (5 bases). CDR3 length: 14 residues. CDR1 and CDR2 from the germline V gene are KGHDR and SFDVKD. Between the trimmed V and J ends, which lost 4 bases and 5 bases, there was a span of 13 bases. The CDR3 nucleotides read TGTGCCACCAGTGACCCAATACGGGGGTATGGCTACACCTTC. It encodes CATSDPIRGYGYTF.

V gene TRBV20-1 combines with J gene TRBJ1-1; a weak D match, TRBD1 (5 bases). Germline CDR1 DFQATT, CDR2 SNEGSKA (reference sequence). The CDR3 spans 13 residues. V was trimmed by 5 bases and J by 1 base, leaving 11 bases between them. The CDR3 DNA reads TGCAGTGCTCCACGACAGAGGAACACTGAAGCTTTCTTT. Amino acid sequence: CSAPRQRNTEAFF.

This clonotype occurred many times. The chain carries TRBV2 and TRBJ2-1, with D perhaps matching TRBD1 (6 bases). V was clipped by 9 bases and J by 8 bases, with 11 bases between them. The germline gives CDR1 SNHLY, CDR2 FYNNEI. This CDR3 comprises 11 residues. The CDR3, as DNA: TGTGCCAGAGGACAGATCCATGAGCAGTTCTTC. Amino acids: CARGQIHEQFF.

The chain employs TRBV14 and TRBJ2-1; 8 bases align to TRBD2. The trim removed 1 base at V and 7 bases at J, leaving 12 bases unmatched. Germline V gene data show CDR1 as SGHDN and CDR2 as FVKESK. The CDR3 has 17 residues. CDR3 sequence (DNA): TGTGCCAGCAGCCAAGGATGGGGGCGGGAGGCCGCTAATGAGCAGTTCTTC. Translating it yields CASSQGWGREAANEQFF.

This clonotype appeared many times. The CDR3: CASSSGLSDTQYF. In DNA form, the CDR3 reads TGTGCCAGCAGTTCGGGACTCTCAGATACGCAGTATTTT. This chain connects TRBV27 to TRBJ2-3; TRBD2 might be the D (6 bases). V lost 4 bases and J lost 4, with 9 bases in between. The germline V gene has CDR1 MNHEY and CDR2 SMNVEV (reference sequence). The CDR3 consists of 13 residues.

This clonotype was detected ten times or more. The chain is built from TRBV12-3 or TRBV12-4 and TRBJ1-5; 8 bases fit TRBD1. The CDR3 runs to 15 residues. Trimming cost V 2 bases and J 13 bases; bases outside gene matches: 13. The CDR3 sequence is CASSLYLDRDFYQHF. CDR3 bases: TGTGCCAGCAGTTTATACTTGGACAGGGACTTCTATCAGCATTTT.

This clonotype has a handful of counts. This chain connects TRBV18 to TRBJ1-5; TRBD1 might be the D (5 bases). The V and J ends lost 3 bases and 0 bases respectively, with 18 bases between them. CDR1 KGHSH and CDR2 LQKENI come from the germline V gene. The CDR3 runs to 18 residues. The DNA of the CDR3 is TGTGCCAGCTCACCTATAGAGACGGGACCCTATAGCAATCAGCCCCAGCATTTT. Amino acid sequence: CASSPIETGPYSNQPQHF.

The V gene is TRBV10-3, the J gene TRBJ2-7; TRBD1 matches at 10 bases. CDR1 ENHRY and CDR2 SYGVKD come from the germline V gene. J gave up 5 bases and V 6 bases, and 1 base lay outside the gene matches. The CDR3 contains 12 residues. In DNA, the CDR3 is TGTGCCATCAGGGACAGGGGGGACGAGCAGTACTTC. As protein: CAIRDRGDEQYF.

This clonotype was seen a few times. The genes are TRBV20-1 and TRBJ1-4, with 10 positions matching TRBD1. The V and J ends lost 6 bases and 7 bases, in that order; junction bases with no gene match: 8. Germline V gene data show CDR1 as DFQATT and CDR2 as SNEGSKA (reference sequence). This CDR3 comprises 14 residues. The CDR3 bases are TGCAGTGCGCTCGACAGGGGGCGAGGTGAAAAACTGTTTTTT. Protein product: CSALDRGRGEKLFF.

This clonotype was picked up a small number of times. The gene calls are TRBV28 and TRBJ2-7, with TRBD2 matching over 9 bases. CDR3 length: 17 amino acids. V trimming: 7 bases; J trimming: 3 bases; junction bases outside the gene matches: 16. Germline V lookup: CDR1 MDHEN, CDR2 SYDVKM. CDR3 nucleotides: TGTGCCAGCACTCCTGGGACTAGCCCTCGCCACCTCTACGAGCAGTACTTC. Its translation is CASTPGTSPRHLYEQYF.

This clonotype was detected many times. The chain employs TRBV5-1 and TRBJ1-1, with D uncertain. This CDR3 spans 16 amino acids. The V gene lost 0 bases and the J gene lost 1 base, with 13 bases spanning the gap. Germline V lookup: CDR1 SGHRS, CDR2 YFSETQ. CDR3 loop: CASSLANKRANTEAFF. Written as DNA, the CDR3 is TGCGCCAGCAGCTTGGCGAACAAGAGGGCGAACACTGAAGCTTTCTTT.

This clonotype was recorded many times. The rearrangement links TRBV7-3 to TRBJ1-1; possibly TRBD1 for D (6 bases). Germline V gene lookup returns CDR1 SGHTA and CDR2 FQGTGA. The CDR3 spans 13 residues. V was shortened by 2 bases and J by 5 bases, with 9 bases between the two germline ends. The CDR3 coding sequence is TGTGCCAGCAGCTTAGAGAGGGGGACTGAAGCTTTCTTT. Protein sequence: CASSLERGTEAFF.

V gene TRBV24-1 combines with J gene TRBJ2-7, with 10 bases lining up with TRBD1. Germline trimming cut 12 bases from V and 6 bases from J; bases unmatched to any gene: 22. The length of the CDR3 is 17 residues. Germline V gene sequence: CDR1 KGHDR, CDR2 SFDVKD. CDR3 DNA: TGTGCCCCGGGGGGACAGGGGTCCGGCGGGAGGAAGGGCGAGCAGTACTTC. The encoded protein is CAPGGQGSGGRKGEQYF.

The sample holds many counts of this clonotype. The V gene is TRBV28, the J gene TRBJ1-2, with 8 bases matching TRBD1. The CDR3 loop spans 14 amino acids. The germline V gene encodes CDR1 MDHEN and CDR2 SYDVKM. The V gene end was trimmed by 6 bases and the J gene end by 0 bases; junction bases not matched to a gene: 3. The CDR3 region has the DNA TGTGCCAGCAGACAGGGGGGGACTAACTATGGCTACACCTTC. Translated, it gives CASRQGGTNYGYTF.

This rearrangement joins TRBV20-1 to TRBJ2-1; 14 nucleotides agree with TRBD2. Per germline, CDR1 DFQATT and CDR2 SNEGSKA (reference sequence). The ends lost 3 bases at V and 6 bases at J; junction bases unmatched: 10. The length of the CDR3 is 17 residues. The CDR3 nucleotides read TGCAGTGCTAGTAGTACCGGGACTAGCGGGGGCGGCAATGAGCAGTTCTTC. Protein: CSASSTGTSGGGNEQFF.

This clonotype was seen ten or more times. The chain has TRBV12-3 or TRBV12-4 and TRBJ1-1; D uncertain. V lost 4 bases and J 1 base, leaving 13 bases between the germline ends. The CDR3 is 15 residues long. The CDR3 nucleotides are TGTGCCAGCAGTTCCCCCTGGGGTTCGAACACTGAAGCTTTCTTT. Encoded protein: CASSSPWGSNTEAFF.

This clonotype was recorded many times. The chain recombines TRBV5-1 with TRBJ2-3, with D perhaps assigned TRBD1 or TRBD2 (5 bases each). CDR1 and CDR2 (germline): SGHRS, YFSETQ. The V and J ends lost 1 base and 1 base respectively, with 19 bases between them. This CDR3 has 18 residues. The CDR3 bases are TGCGCCAGCAGCTTGATTTCCGGGGCCCGGCCCGGCACAGATACGCAGTATTTT. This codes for CASSLISGARPGTDTQYF.

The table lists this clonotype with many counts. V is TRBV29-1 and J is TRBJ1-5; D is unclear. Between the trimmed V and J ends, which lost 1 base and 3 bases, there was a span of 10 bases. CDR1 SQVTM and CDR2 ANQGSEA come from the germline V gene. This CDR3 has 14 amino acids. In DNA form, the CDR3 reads TGCAGCGTTGAAGTTGGGCAGGACAATCAGCCCCAGCATTTT. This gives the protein CSVEVGQDNQPQHF.

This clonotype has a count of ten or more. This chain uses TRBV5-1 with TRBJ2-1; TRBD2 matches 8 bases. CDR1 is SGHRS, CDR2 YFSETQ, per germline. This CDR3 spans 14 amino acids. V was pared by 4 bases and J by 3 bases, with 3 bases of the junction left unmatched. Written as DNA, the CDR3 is TGCGCCAGCAGCCGTAGCGGGATCTACAATGAGCAGTTCTTC. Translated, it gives CASSRSGIYNEQFF. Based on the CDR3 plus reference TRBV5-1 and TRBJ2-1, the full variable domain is KAGVTQTPRYLIKTRGQQVTLSCSPISGHRSVSWYQQTPGQGLQFLFEYFSETQRNKGNFPGRFSGRQFSNSRSEMNVSTLELGDSALYLCASSRSGIYNEQFFGPGTRLTVL.

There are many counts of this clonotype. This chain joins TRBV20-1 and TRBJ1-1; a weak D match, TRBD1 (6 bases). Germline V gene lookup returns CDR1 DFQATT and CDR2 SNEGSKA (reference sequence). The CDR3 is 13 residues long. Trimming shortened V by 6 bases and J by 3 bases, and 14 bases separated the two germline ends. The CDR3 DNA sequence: TGCAGTGCCCCGCGCAGGGGCTACACTGAAGCTTTCTTT. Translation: CSAPRRGYTEAFF.

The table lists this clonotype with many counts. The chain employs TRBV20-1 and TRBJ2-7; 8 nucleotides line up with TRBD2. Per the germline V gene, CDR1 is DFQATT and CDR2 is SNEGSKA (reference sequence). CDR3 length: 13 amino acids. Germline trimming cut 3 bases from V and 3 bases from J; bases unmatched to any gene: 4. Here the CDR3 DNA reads TGCAGTGCTAGTAGCGGGAATCTCTACGAGCAGTACTTC. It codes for CSASSGNLYEQYF.

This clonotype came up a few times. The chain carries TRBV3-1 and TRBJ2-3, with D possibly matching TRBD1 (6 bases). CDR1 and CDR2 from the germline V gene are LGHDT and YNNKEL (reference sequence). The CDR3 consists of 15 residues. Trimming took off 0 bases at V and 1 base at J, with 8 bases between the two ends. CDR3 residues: CASSQEGGRTDTQYF. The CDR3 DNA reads TGTGCCAGCAGCCAAGAAGGGGGACGCACAGATACGCAGTATTTT.

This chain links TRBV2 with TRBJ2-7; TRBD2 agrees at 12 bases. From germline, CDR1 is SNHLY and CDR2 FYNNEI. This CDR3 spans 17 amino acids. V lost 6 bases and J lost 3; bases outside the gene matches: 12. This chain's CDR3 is CASSPRASLAGGYEQYF. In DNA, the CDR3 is TGTGCCAGCAGCCCCCGAGCCTCACTAGCGGGGGGCTACGAGCAGTACTTC.

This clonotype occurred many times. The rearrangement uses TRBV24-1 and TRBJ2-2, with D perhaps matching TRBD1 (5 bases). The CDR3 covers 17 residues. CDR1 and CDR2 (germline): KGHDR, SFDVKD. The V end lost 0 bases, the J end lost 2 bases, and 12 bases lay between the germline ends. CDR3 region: CATSDLDARANTGELFF. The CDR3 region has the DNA TGTGCCACCAGTGATTTGGACGCCAGGGCCAACACCGGGGAGCTGTTTTTT.